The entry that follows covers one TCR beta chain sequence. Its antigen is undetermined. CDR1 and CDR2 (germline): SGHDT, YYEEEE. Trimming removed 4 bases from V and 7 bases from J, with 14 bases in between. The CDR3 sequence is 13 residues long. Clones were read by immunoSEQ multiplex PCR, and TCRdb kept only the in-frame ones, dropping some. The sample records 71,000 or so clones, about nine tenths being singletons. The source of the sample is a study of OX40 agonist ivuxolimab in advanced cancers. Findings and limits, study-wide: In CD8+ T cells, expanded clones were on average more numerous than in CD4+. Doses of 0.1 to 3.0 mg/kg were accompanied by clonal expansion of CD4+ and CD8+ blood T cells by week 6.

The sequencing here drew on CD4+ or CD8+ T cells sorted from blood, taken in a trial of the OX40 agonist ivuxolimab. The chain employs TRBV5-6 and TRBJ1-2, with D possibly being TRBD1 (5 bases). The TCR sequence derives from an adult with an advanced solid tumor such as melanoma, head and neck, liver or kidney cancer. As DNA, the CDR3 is TGTGCCAGCAGCCCGGCGGGGGGAGTTGGCTACACCTTC. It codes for CASSPAGGVGYTF. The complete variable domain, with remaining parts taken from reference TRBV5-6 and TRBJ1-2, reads DAGVTQSPTHLIKTRGQQVTLRCSPKSGHDTVSWYQQALGQGPQFIFQYYEEEERQRGNFPDRFSGHQFPNYSSELNVNALLLGDSALYLCASSPAGGVGYTFGSGTRLTVV.